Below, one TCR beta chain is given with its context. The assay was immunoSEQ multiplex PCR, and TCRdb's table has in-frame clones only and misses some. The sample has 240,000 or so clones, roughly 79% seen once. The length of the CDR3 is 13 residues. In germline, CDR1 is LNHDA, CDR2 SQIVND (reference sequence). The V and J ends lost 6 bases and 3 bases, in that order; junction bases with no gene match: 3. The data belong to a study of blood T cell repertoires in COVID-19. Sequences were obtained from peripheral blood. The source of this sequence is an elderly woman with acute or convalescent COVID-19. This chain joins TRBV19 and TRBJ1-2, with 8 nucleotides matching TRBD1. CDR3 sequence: CASRSTGDYGYTF. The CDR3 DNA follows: TGTGCCAGTAGGTCGACAGGGGACTATGGCTACACCTTC.